The 22 T cell receptor beta chains below were found in one sample sequenced in a study of T cell responses to AZD1222 COVID-19 vaccine. Generated by immunoSEQ multiplex PCR, the TCRdb table keeps only in-frame clones and is missing some. Of approximately 82,000 clones in the sample, 90% are singletons; the top ten hold around 5.3%. The input for sequencing was peripheral blood, taken on day 0 of AZD1222 vaccination. These TCRs come from an adult in good health.

The chain recombines TRBV7-2 with TRBJ1-1, with D uncertain. The CDR3 has 16 residues. CDR1 SGHTA and CDR2 FQGNSA come from the germline V gene. V was pared by 5 bases and J by 1 base, with 17 bases between. CDR3 coding DNA: TGTGCCAGCAGCCCGAGGAGGCTCGATTGGAACACTGAAGCTTTCTTT. It specifies CASSPRRLDWNTEAFF.

The J gene is TRBJ2-1, the V gene TRBV29-1, with 13 bases identical to TRBD2. CDR3 size: 12 residues. CDR1 is SQVTM and CDR2 is ANQGSEA in the germline V gene. V was clipped by 7 bases and J by 12 bases; unmatched bases: 6. The CDR3 nucleotides are TGCAGCGGACTTACTAGCGGGGGGGCGCAGTTCTTC. This translates into CSGLTSGGAQFF.

The genes are TRBV7-2 and TRBJ1-2, with TRBD1 as a possible D gene (6 bases). This CDR3 has 13 amino acids. CDR1 and CDR2 (germline): SGHTA, FQGNSA. The V and J ends lost 2 bases and 8 bases respectively, with 12 bases between them. The CDR3 reads CASSLRQVGGYTF. As DNA, the CDR3 is TGTGCCAGCAGCTTACGACAGGTGGGAGGCTACACCTTC.

The rearrangement joins TRBV6-5 to TRBJ2-7, with 7 bases lining up with TRBD1. The junction had 9 bases not matched to a gene; V was cut back by 4 bases and J by 3 bases. Germline V gene lookup returns CDR1 MNHEY and CDR2 SVGAGI. This CDR3 has 15 amino acids. The CDR3 DNA reads as TGTGCCAGCAGTTCATCCGGGACAGCGATCTACGAGCAGTACTTC. Translation gives CASSSSGTAIYEQYF.

The rearrangement joins TRBV27 to TRBJ2-7; a weak D match, TRBD2 (5 bases). Germline assignment: CDR1 MNHEY and CDR2 SMNVEV (reference sequence). CDR3 size: 16 residues. V was pared by 0 bases and J by 5 bases, with 17 bases between. CDR3 region: CASSLSAERGYHEQYF. In DNA, the CDR3 is TGTGCCAGCAGTTTATCGGCAGAACGGGGATACCACGAGCAGTACTTC.

This chain uses TRBV7-2 with TRBJ1-5; D is possibly TRBD1 (6 bases). Germline V CDR1 and CDR2: SGHTA, FQGNSA. The CDR3 totals 18 residues. V was pared by 5 bases and J by 2 bases, with 22 bases between. CDR3 nucleotides: TGTGCCAGCAGCACACAGGGAGCCACCCGGGTGGGCAATCAGCCCCAGCATTTT. Encoded protein: CASSTQGATRVGNQPQHF.

The genes are TRBV2 and TRBJ2-6; D may be TRBD1 (5 bases). This CDR3 contains 16 residues. V was cut by 3 bases and J by 1 base, with 10 bases left in between. Germline V gene sequence: CDR1 SNHLY, CDR2 FYNNEI. Here the CDR3 reads CASSDLTASGANVLTF. CDR3 bases: TGTGCCAGCAGTGACTTGACAGCATCTGGGGCCAACGTCCTGACTTTC.

The V and J genes are TRBV4-1 and TRBJ2-7, with 9 bases identical to TRBD1. J gave up 1 base and V 3 bases, and 7 bases lay outside the gene matches. This CDR3 region has 16 residues. CDR1 MGHRA and CDR2 YSYEKL come from the germline V gene. As DNA, the CDR3 is TGCGCCAGCAGCCAGGGGACAGGGTACGGTTCCTACGAGCAGTACTTC. This encodes CASSQGTGYGSYEQYF.

This clone was seen only once. V is TRBV6-5 and J is TRBJ2-7; a weak D match, TRBD1 (6 bases). The CDR3 loop spans 14 amino acids. Germline V lookup: CDR1 MNHEY, CDR2 SVGAGI. Deletions cut 2 bases from V and 0 bases from J, with 8 bases between. The CDR3 DNA sequence: TGTGCCAGCAGTTACGTGGACAGCTCCTACGAGCAGTACTTC. Translated, it gives CASSYVDSSYEQYF.

This chain joins TRBV13 and TRBJ2-3; 9 bases map to TRBD2. V trimming: 4 bases; J trimming: 5 bases; junction bases outside the gene matches: 13. The CDR3 spans 17 residues. CDR1 is PRHDT, CDR2 FYEKMQ, per germline (reference sequence). DNA for the CDR3: TGTGCCAGCAGCTCCTCCCGGGCGGGGGGGCTTCAAGATACGCAGTATTTT. Translating it yields CASSSSRAGGLQDTQYF.

The genes are TRBV3-1 (or the pseudogene TRBV3-2) and TRBJ1-1; D is undetermined. Germline lookup yields CDR1 LGHDT and CDR2 YNNKEL (reference sequence). The CDR3 contains 12 residues. Deletions cut 4 bases from V and 1 base from J, with 4 bases between. DNA of the CDR3: TGTGCCAGCAGCCTACGGAACACTGAAGCTTTCTTT. Translated: CASSLRNTEAFF.

The genes are TRBV4-1 and TRBJ2-1, with a possible D match to TRBD1 (6 bases). CDR1 and CDR2 (germline): MGHRA, YSYEKL. The CDR3 is 14 residues long. The V gene lost 2 bases and the J gene lost 11 bases, with 16 bases spanning the gap. The CDR3 DNA sequence: TGCGCCAGCAGCCAACCCCTAGTGGGGGACAAGCAGTTCTTC. Translated: CASSQPLVGDKQFF.

V gene TRBV2 combines with J gene TRBJ2-7, with 7 bases matching TRBD1. J gave up 7 bases and V 5 bases, and 14 bases lay outside the gene matches. Germline values: CDR1 SNHLY, CDR2 FYNNEI. CDR3 length: 15 amino acids. As DNA, the CDR3 is TGTGCCAGCAGTCCGACTACCGGACAGGTCGTTGAGCAGTACTTC. This sequence encodes CASSPTTGQVVEQYF.

The chain has TRBV5-5 and TRBJ1-4; D unresolved. Germline assignment: CDR1 SGHKS and CDR2 YYEKEE (reference sequence). CDR3 length: 15 amino acids. Trimming cost V 4 bases and J 0 bases, with 10 bases left between them. The CDR3, as DNA: TGTGCCAGCAGCCGCACGCCTGCAACTAATGAAAAACTGTTTTTT. This gives the protein CASSRTPATNEKLFF. Filled out from reference TRBV5-5 and TRBJ1-4, the complete variable domain reads DAGVTQSPTHLIKTRGQQVTLRCSPISGHKSVSWYQQVLGQGPQFIFQYYEKEERGRGNFPDRFSARQFPNYSSELNVNALLLGDSALYLCASSRTPATNEKLFFGSGTQLSVL.

The V gene is TRBV28, the J gene TRBJ1-5; TRBD1 agrees at 8 bases. Germline assignment: CDR1 MDHEN and CDR2 SYDVKM. The CDR3 contains 16 residues. Trimming cost V 6 bases and J 4 bases; bases outside gene matches: 11. The CDR3 DNA is TGTGCCAGCAGCCCCCCCGGGACAGGAAGGAATCAGCCCCAGCATTTT. Encoded protein: CASSPPGTGRNQPQHF.

The chain carries TRBV15 and TRBJ2-1; D possibly uses TRBD1 or TRBD2 (7 bases each). The CDR3 runs 14 residues. V was shortened by 3 bases and J by 8 bases, with 14 bases between the two germline ends. The germline V gene has CDR1 LNHNV and CDR2 YYDKDF (reference sequence). The CDR3 loop reads CATSRSSGGDEQFF. CDR3 in DNA: TGTGCCACCAGCAGGTCCTCAGGGGGGGATGAGCAGTTCTTC.

V is TRBV4-3 and J is TRBJ2-7; 11 bases align to TRBD2. The CDR3 contains 15 residues. J was trimmed by 3 bases and V by 1 base; bases with no gene match: 2. Germline-derived CDR1 and CDR2 are LGHNA and YSLEER. This chain's CDR3 is CASSQGLAGGYEQYF. The CDR3 nucleotides are TGCGCCAGCAGCCAAGGCCTAGCGGGGGGCTACGAGCAGTACTTC.

V is TRBV15 and J is TRBJ2-2; 15 bases are shared with TRBD2. Germline V CDR1 and CDR2: LNHNV, YYDKDF (reference sequence). This CDR3 comprises 17 residues. V lost 3 bases and J lost 3; bases outside the gene matches: 2. The DNA for the CDR3 is TGTGCCACCAGCAGGGGACTAGCGGGGGGTTACACCGGGGAGCTGTTTTTT. It codes for CATSRGLAGGYTGELFF.

This chain uses TRBV24-1 with TRBJ2-5; D perhaps matches TRBD2 (5 bases). Trimming pared 1 base from V and 4 bases from J, leaving 12 bases between. The CDR3 sequence is 15 residues long. The germline gives CDR1 KGHDR, CDR2 SFDVKD. The CDR3 sequence: CATSDFTSGGETQYF. CDR3 nucleotides: TGTGCCACCAGTGATTTCACCAGCGGTGGAGAGACCCAGTACTTC.

V gene TRBV4-2 combines with J gene TRBJ2-3; 8 bases agree with TRBD2. This CDR3 contains 18 residues. The V gene's germline CDR1 is LGHNA and CDR2 YNFKEQ. V dropped 1 base and J dropped 1; count of bases not matched to a gene: 10. The CDR3 protein is CASSQGASSGFRTDTQYF. The CDR3 DNA reads TGTGCCAGCAGCCAAGGGGCCTCTAGCGGGTTCCGCACAGATACGCAGTATTTT.

This clone has only a few counts. The V call is TRBV7-9, the J call TRBJ1-2; 9 bases are a match to TRBD1. Trimming at V came to 6 bases and at J to 4 bases, leaving 12 bases not matched to a gene. The germline gives CDR1 SEHNR, CDR2 FQNEAQ (reference sequence). The CDR3 is 16 amino acids. CDR3 protein: CASSPLTGTGTYGYTF. The CDR3 bases are TGTGCCAGCAGTCCTCTGACCGGGACAGGGACCTATGGCTACACCTTC.

The chain has TRBV5-1 and TRBJ2-3; no clear D. Germline V CDR1 and CDR2: SGHRS, YFSETQ. Trimming took 2 bases from V and 4 from J, leaving 11 bases between them. CDR3 length equals 14 residues. The DNA for the CDR3 is TGCGCCAGCAGCTTATTGGGTTTCCCAGATACGCAGTATTTT. This gives the protein CASSLLGFPDTQYF.